This TCR beta chain was captured in a study of neurological immune-mediated disorders. For this clonotype: The antigen remains undetermined.

Synthesis of cDNA was carried out by template-switch 5'RACE. The reaction used 10-nucleotide random UMIs. MiXCR was run by TCRdb on the 5' RACE reads, yielding one entry per CDR3 protein. The sample contains about 88,000 distinct CDR3 sequences, 3.5% of which appear only once. J was trimmed by 5 bases and V by 1 base; bases with no gene match: 9. CDR1 and CDR2 from the germline V gene are SGHVS and FNYEAQ. This CDR3 has 16 amino acids. General study results and limits: There were no CDR3 amino acid sequences shared by expanded clones across subjects, a result suggesting private repertoires in all groups. The multiple sclerosis repertoire cluster had no clinical or MRI feature associated with it.

The unsorted libraries were generated from a total of 2 million PBMCs, which had been stored in RNAlater at -80 C. This sequence joins TRBV7-6 and TRBJ2-5; 8 bases fit TRBD2. This clonotype was obtained from a woman younger than 35 with multiple sclerosis. The sample taken for sequencing was PBMCs. The CDR3 reads CASSLGSGVSMETQYF. The DNA for the CDR3 is TGTGCCAGCAGCTTAGGTAGCGGGGTTTCCATGGAGACCCAGTACTTC.